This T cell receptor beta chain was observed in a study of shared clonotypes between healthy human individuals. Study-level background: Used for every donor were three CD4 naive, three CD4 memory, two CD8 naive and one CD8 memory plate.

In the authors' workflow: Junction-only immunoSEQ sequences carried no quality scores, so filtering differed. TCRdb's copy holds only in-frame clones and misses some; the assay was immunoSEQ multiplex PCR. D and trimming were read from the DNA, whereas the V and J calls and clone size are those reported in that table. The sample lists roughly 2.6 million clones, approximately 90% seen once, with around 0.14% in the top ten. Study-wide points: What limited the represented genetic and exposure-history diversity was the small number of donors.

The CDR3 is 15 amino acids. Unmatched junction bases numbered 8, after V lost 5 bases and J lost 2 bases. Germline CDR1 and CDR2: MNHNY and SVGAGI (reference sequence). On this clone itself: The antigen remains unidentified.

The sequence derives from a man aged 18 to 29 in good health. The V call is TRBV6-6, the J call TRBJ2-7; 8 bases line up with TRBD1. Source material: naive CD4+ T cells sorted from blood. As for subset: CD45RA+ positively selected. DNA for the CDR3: TGTGCCAGCAGTCCTGGGACAGGTCCGCCCTACGAGCAGTACTTC. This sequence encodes CASSPGTGPPYEQYF.